Described below is a single T cell receptor (beta chain) sequence and its context. This receptor's antigen is unknown. Within one base of it there is no much larger clone, and no base qualities were kept. TCRdb shows the sequencer as Illumina NovaSeq 6000. TCR cDNA was made using 5'RACE template switching, a step that added a universal primer site and unique molecular identifiers. cDNA synthesis was primed from both the TCR alpha and TCR beta constant segments. Library amplification involved two PCR steps, and the second step added sample barcodes and sequencing adapters. Sequencing of the libraries was done on either Illumina HiSeq 2500 (2x100 bp) or NovaSeq (2x150 bp). Per the original workflow: Reads were demultiplexed and collapsed into UMI consensus sequences with MIGEC, and V(D)J alignment was performed with MiXCR. Vaccine-responding clonotypes were identified with edgeR using replicate PBMC samples, with FDR below 0.01 and a log2 fold change above 5 up to day 15 being required. Each bulk clonotype was labeled CD4 or CD8 based on which sequenced repertoire, CD4 or CD8, contained the clonotype at higher abundance. The raw public data were reprocessed by TCRdb itself: fastp quality trimming at Q25, MiXCR clonotype calling, in-frame beta chains only. Each record represents a unique CDR3 protein, reported with the most common genes and DNA among its rows. For this entry, the V and J calls and clone size follow TCRdb and not the study's own pipeline. The sample table records 99,000 or so distinct CDR3 sequences; around 5.8% of these occur just once. Over 40% of the sample rests with the top ten.

This sample is drawn from a study of T cells after yellow fever vaccination (dated by TCRdb to the late 2010s). Looking at the study overall: Libraries from fractions with low cell numbers were prepared with the SMART-Seq v4 Ultra Low Input RNA kit. To track T-cell clones before and after primary and booster YFV17D yellow fever vaccination, bulk TCR alpha and beta repertoires were sequenced longitudinally. Two healthy male donors made up the cohort, one aged 18 to 29 years and the other aged 30 to 39 years. Bulk PBMC replicates and cell subsets were isolated from blood drawn at multiple timepoints before and after both primary and secondary immunization.

CDR1 SEHNR and CDR2 FQNEAQ were looked up in the germline V gene (reference sequence). V is shortened by 5 bases, J by 3 bases, and the region joining them spans 13 bases. The CDR3 runs 14 amino acids, cysteine and phenylalanine included. CDR3 DNA is the only sequence kept; it has 42 bases, read in frame from the first base. General findings and caveats noted by the study authors: Because the study included only a couple of donors, the extent to which the findings can be generalized is limited. FACS-sorted repertoires could contain abundant contaminating clonotypes from the bulk population, so computational filtering was required. After the booster, most clones that had expanded after primary vaccination were detected again (nearly 98% of CD4 and around nine tenths of CD8), suggesting broad maintenance of memory. Compared with the primary T-cell response, the secondary T-cell response was faster but weaker, reaching its peak on day 5 rather than on day 15. A small fraction of clonotypes appeared in both the CD4 and CD8 compartments, likely as a result of convergent recombination.

The treatment or condition tag for this specimen amounts to: live attenuated yellow fever vaccine strain. PBMCs were isolated from peripheral blood using a standard Ficoll-Paque protocol. Dynabeads CD4 and CD8 positive selection kits were used to isolate CD4 and CD8 T-cell fractions. TriZol was used to extract RNA from bulk PBMCs, from CD4 and CD8 fractions, and from dextramer-positive and dextramer-negative fractions. The sequence derives from a man younger than 30 who received the YFV17D yellow fever vaccine. Sequenced material: CD8+ T cells sorted from PBMCs, taken 10 days after the yellow fever booster vaccination. The chain links TRBV7-9 with TRBJ1-1; tentative D gene TRBD1, with 5 bases matching. CDR3 sequence: CASSEGREDTEAFF. At the DNA level, the sequence is TGTGCCAGCAGCGAGGGGAGGGAGGACACTGAAGCTTTCTTT. Full variable domain (CDR3 extended with the reference TRBV7-9 and TRBJ1-1 proteins): DTGVSQNPRHKITKRGQNVTFRCDPISEHNRLYWYRQTLGQGPEFLTYFQNEAQLEKSRLLSDRFSAERPKGSFSTLEIQRTEQGDSAMYLCASSEGREDTEAFFGQGTRLTVV.